A selection of T cell receptor beta chains follows, all from one sample in a study of shared clonotypes between healthy human individuals. Data came from immunoSEQ multiplex PCR; TCRdb stores just in-frame clones and leaves some out. Of 2,500,000 or so clones listed, 85% to 95% are singletons. The sequenced sample consisted of naive CD4+ T cells from PBMCs. Receptors were obtained from a man between 18 and 29 years old in good health. Some clones in this sample may be carry-over from other donors' samples. CDR3s include the opening cysteine and the closing phenylalanine or tryptophan. A D gene is named only where the DNA matches it firmly. Only part of the rows carry a size: once, few, many, or a class if the clone is expanded.

CDR3 DNA: TGTGCCACCAGCAGAGATGGGGCGACCCGACCTTTCTTT; CDR3 protein: CATSRDGATRPFF; D gene: -; V gene: TRBV15; J gene: TRBJ1-1; clone size: -
CDR3 DNA: TGTGCCAGCAGCGTAGTTACTAGCGGTTACCAGTACTTC; CDR3 protein: CASSVVTSGYQYF; D gene: TRBD2; V gene: TRBV9; J gene: TRBJ2-7; clone size: -
CDR3 DNA: TGTGCCAGCTCACCACCAGGGGAAGCTGGGGGCACCGGGGAGCTGTTTTTT; CDR3 protein: CASSPPGEAGGTGELFF; D gene: -; V gene: TRBV18; J gene: TRBJ2-2; clone size: -
CDR3 DNA: TGTGCCAGCAGCGTCGACGGCAGGGGGAACACTGAAGCTTTCTTT; CDR3 protein: CASSVDGRGNTEAFF; D gene: -; V gene: TRBV9; J gene: TRBJ1-1; clone size: -
CDR3 DNA: TGTGCCTGGAAGGAGGCACCGAACACCGGGGAGCTGTTTTTT; CDR3 protein: CAWKEAPNTGELFF; D gene: -; V gene: TRBV30; J gene: TRBJ2-2; clone size: -
CDR3 DNA: TGTGCCAGCAGCTTTTTAGCCAGCGAGCAGTTCTTC; CDR3 protein: CASSFLASEQFF; D gene: -; V gene: TRBV7-2; J gene: TRBJ2-1; clone size: -
CDR3 DNA: TGTGCCAGCAGTTTATTGAGTAATGAAAAACTGTTTTTT; CDR3 protein: CASSLLSNEKLFF; D gene: -; V gene: TRBV27; J gene: TRBJ1-4; clone size: once
CDR3 DNA: TGTGCCAGTAGCCCCAACGAGGCGATCTACGAGCAGTACTTC; CDR3 protein: CASSPNEAIYEQYF; D gene: -; V gene: TRBV19; J gene: TRBJ2-7; clone size: -
CDR3 DNA: TGTGCCAGCTCCTCCCCGGGACAGGGATATGGCTACACCTTC; CDR3 protein: CASSSPGQGYGYTF; D gene: TRBD1; V gene: TRBV28; J gene: TRBJ1-2; clone size: -
CDR3 DNA: TGCGCCAGCAGTGGGGTTTTACAGGGGGCGGGCACTGAAGCTTTCTTT; CDR3 protein: CASSGVLQGAGTEAFF; D gene: TRBD1; V gene: TRBV5-1; J gene: TRBJ1-1; clone size: -
CDR3 DNA: TGTGCCAGCAGTCCCCCCGGCGGAGGCTACACCTTC; CDR3 protein: CASSPPGGGYTF; D gene: -; V gene: TRBV28; J gene: TRBJ1-2; clone size: -
CDR3 DNA: TGTGCCAGCAGCAAACGGACAGGGGAAGAGACCCAGTACTTC; CDR3 protein: CASSKRTGEETQYF; D gene: TRBD1; V gene: TRBV7-6; J gene: TRBJ2-5; clone size: -
CDR3 DNA: TGTGCCAGCAGTTACGAACAGATGAACACTGAAGCTTTCTTT; CDR3 protein: CASSYEQMNTEAFF; D gene: -; V gene: TRBV6-5; J gene: TRBJ1-1; clone size: -
CDR3 DNA: TGTGCCAGCAGCTTAGGGGGCGGGGAGACCCAGTACTTC; CDR3 protein: CASSLGGGETQYF; D gene: -; V gene: TRBV7-7; J gene: TRBJ2-5; clone size: -
CDR3 DNA: TGTGCCAGCACCCGACTAGCGTCTAATGAGCAGTTCTTC; CDR3 protein: CASTRLASNEQFF; D gene: TRBD2; V gene: TRBV6-5; J gene: TRBJ2-1; clone size: -
CDR3 DNA: TGTGCCAGCAGCCCCGGGACTAGCGGACTTTACGAGCAGTACTTC; CDR3 protein: CASSPGTSGLYEQYF; D gene: TRBD2; V gene: TRBV7-3; J gene: TRBJ2-7; clone size: -
CDR3 DNA: TGTGCCAGCAGCGTTGGGGGACAGGGGGATAGCAATCAGCCCCAGCATTTT; CDR3 protein: CASSVGGQGDSNQPQHF; D gene: TRBD1; V gene: TRBV5-4; J gene: TRBJ1-5; clone size: -
CDR3 DNA: TGCGCCAGCACCTGGCGGGTCGAGGAAGAGACCCAGTACTTC; CDR3 protein: CASTWRVEEETQYF; D gene: -; V gene: TRBV5-1; J gene: TRBJ2-5; clone size: -
CDR3 DNA: TGTGCCAGCAGCCCAGCGGGAGTGGAGACCCAGTACTTC; CDR3 protein: CASSPAGVETQYF; D gene: TRBD2; V gene: TRBV7-3; J gene: TRBJ2-5; clone size: once
CDR3 DNA: TGTGCCAGCAGCCTGGGGGACAGGGGATCGGATACGCAGTATTTT; CDR3 protein: CASSLGDRGSDTQYF; D gene: TRBD1; V gene: TRBV5-8; J gene: TRBJ2-3; clone size: -
CDR3 DNA: TGTGCCAGCAGCCGCGACAGTTTAGACTCCTACGAGCAGTACTTC; CDR3 protein: CASSRDSLDSYEQYF; D gene: -; V gene: TRBV6-5; J gene: TRBJ2-7; clone size: -
CDR3 DNA: TGCGCCAGCAGCCCAGGACCACTCGGCCCCCGGCTAGTTCAAGAGACCCAGTACTTC; CDR3 protein: CASSPGPLGPRLVQETQYF; D gene: -; V gene: TRBV4-1; J gene: TRBJ2-5; clone size: -
CDR3 DNA: TGTGCCAGCGGCCTAGCATACAATGAGCAGTTCTTC; CDR3 protein: CASGLAYNEQFF; D gene: -; V gene: TRBV28; J gene: TRBJ2-1; clone size: -
CDR3 DNA: TGTGCCAGCAGCACTAATACGTACAGGGAGGGGGACGAGCAGTACTTC; CDR3 protein: CASSTNTYREGDEQYF; D gene: -; V gene: TRBV21-1; J gene: TRBJ2-7; clone size: -
CDR3 DNA: TGCGCCAGCAGCGGACAGGGGCACACCGGGGAGCTGTTTTTT; CDR3 protein: CASSGQGHTGELFF; D gene: TRBD1; V gene: TRBV5-1; J gene: TRBJ2-2; clone size: -
CDR3 DNA: TGTGCCAGCAGCTTGCGGGGTTACGAGCAGTACTTC; CDR3 protein: CASSLRGYEQYF; D gene: -; V gene: TRBV5-4; J gene: TRBJ2-7; clone size: -
CDR3 DNA: TGCGCCAGCAGCTTATTGGGTACCTCGGTGCGGGTAGGGAACAATGAGCAGTTCTTC; CDR3 protein: CASSLLGTSVRVGNNEQFF; D gene: -; V gene: TRBV5-1; J gene: TRBJ2-1; clone size: -
CDR3 DNA: TGTGCCAGCAGTCCGGGACCAAATAATGAGCAGTTCTTC; CDR3 protein: CASSPGPNNEQFF; D gene: -; V gene: TRBV6-5; J gene: TRBJ2-1; clone size: -
CDR3 DNA: TGCAGCGTCTCAGGGCTCGGAATGTACGAGCAGTACTTC; CDR3 protein: CSVSGLGMYEQYF; D gene: -; V gene: TRBV29-1; J gene: TRBJ2-7; clone size: -
CDR3 DNA: TGTGCCAGCAGTGACAGCGGACTAGCTGAGACCCAGTACTTC; CDR3 protein: CASSDSGLAETQYF; D gene: TRBD2; V gene: TRBV2; J gene: TRBJ2-5; clone size: -
CDR3 DNA: TGTGCCAGCAGTTACACGAAAGGGGAGCAGTACTTC; CDR3 protein: CASSYTKGEQYF; D gene: -; V gene: TRBV6-5; J gene: TRBJ2-7; clone size: -
CDR3 DNA: TGTGCCAGCAGTTCGGGGGCTAGCTACCGGGAGACCCAGTACTTC; CDR3 protein: CASSSGASYRETQYF; D gene: -; V gene: TRBV27; J gene: TRBJ2-5; clone size: -
CDR3 DNA: TGTGCCAGCAGCGTAGGACAGGGGAATTCCTACGAGCAGTACTTC; CDR3 protein: CASSVGQGNSYEQYF; D gene: TRBD1; V gene: TRBV9; J gene: TRBJ2-7; clone size: once
CDR3 DNA: TGTGCCAGCAGTGCCGCCCGGGGGACCACTAGCACAGATACGCAGTATTTT; CDR3 protein: CASSAARGTTSTDTQYF; D gene: -; V gene: TRBV28; J gene: TRBJ2-3; clone size: -
CDR3 DNA: TGTGCCAGCAGTTTATTACCCAGAACTAGCAATCAGCCCCAGCATTTT; CDR3 protein: CASSLLPRTSNQPQHF; D gene: -; V gene: TRBV28; J gene: TRBJ1-5; clone size: once
CDR3 DNA: TGTGCCAGCAGTTCGCCGGGACAGGCAACTTCCTCTGGGGCCAACGTCCTGACTTTC; CDR3 protein: CASSSPGQATSSGANVLTF; D gene: TRBD1; V gene: TRBV28; J gene: TRBJ2-6; clone size: -
CDR3 DNA: TGTGCCAGCAGCTCGATCAAGCGGGAGCCGAACACCGGGGAGCTGTTTTTT; CDR3 protein: CASSSIKREPNTGELFF; D gene: TRBD2; V gene: TRBV7-9; J gene: TRBJ2-2; clone size: -
CDR3 DNA: TGTGCCAGCAGCTTACGGCCCCGGGACAGGGACTTTAACTATGGCTACACCTTC; CDR3 protein: CASSLRPRDRDFNYGYTF; D gene: TRBD1; V gene: TRBV7-9; J gene: TRBJ1-2; clone size: -
CDR3 DNA: TGTGCCAGCAGCGTAGGGACCGGCGGGGGAGCGGGGTACGAGCAGTACTTC; CDR3 protein: CASSVGTGGGAGYEQYF; D gene: TRBD2; V gene: TRBV9; J gene: TRBJ2-7; clone size: once
CDR3 DNA: TGTGCCAGCAGTCTAAGGATTGGGCAGTTGGTCTATGGCTACACCTTC; CDR3 protein: CASSLRIGQLVYGYTF; D gene: -; V gene: TRBV28; J gene: TRBJ1-2; clone size: -
CDR3 DNA: TGCAGTGCTAAGAATTGGAACGAGCAGTACTTC; CDR3 protein: CSAKNWNEQYF; D gene: -; V gene: TRBV20-1; J gene: TRBJ2-7; clone size: -
CDR3 DNA: TGTGCCAGCAGTTACAGGGGCGGCACTGAAGCTTTCTTT; CDR3 protein: CASSYRGGTEAFF; D gene: -; V gene: TRBV6-5; J gene: TRBJ1-1; clone size: once
CDR3 DNA: TGTGCCAGCTCACCACCCTCCCACTACGAGCAGTACTTC; CDR3 protein: CASSPPSHYEQYF; D gene: -; V gene: TRBV18; J gene: TRBJ2-7; clone size: once
CDR3 DNA: TGTGCCAGCAAAGCTAGCGGGAATGATTGGGAGCAGTACTTC; CDR3 protein: CASKASGNDWEQYF; D gene: TRBD2; V gene: TRBV6-5; J gene: TRBJ2-7; clone size: -
CDR3 DNA: TGTGCCAGCTCACCACAAGGGAACGGCAAAAACATTCAGTACTTC; CDR3 protein: CASSPQGNGKNIQYF; D gene: -; V gene: TRBV18; J gene: TRBJ2-4; clone size: -
CDR3 DNA: TGTGCCAGCAGCCCAATAGGCAGGGAGGTTAACTATGGCTACACCTTC; CDR3 protein: CASSPIGREVNYGYTF; D gene: -; V gene: TRBV7-2; J gene: TRBJ1-2; clone size: -
CDR3 DNA: TGCAGCGGCAGGACAGGGACGCTCACAGATACGCAGTATTTT; CDR3 protein: CSGRTGTLTDTQYF; D gene: TRBD1; V gene: TRBV29-1; J gene: TRBJ2-3; clone size: -
CDR3 DNA: TGTGCCAGCACTCCCCAAGAGACCCAGTACTTC; CDR3 protein: CASTPQETQYF; D gene: -; V gene: TRBV2; J gene: TRBJ2-5; clone size: -
CDR3 DNA: TGTGCCAGCGGAGGACAGGGGAATAGCAATCAGCCCCAGCATTTT; CDR3 protein: CASGGQGNSNQPQHF; D gene: TRBD1; V gene: TRBV6-1; J gene: TRBJ1-5; clone size: -
CDR3 DNA: TGTGCCAACCAGGGAGGGACTGAAGCTTTCTTT; CDR3 protein: CANQGGTEAFF; D gene: -; V gene: TRBV27; J gene: TRBJ1-1; clone size: -
CDR3 DNA: TGTGCCAGCAGCCCACACTTAGCGGGATTCGACGAGCAGTACTTC; CDR3 protein: CASSPHLAGFDEQYF; D gene: TRBD2; V gene: TRBV5-6; J gene: TRBJ2-7; clone size: -
CDR3 DNA: TGTGCCAGCAGCTCCTCGAACAGGATAGGCGATGAGCAGTTCTTC; CDR3 protein: CASSSSNRIGDEQFF; D gene: -; V gene: TRBV27; J gene: TRBJ2-1; clone size: -
CDR3 DNA: TGTGCCAGCAACGGGGGGGGCAATGAAAAACTGTTTTTT; CDR3 protein: CASNGGGNEKLFF; D gene: -; V gene: TRBV28; J gene: TRBJ1-4; clone size: -
CDR3 DNA: TGTGCCAGTAGCCGTGACAGGGGAGGACGACTAGCAACTAATGAAAAACTGTTTTTT; CDR3 protein: CASSRDRGGRLATNEKLFF; D gene: TRBD1; V gene: TRBV19; J gene: TRBJ1-4; clone size: -
CDR3 DNA: TGCGCCAGCAGCCAAGACGGGGTGGGGGTGAACTATGGCTACACCTTC; CDR3 protein: CASSQDGVGVNYGYTF; D gene: -; V gene: TRBV4-3; J gene: TRBJ1-2; clone size: once
CDR3 DNA: TGTGCCAGCAGTTACTCGAGCGGGGGGGCCTACAATGAGCAGTTCTTC; CDR3 protein: CASSYSSGGAYNEQFF; D gene: TRBD2; V gene: TRBV6-5; J gene: TRBJ2-1; clone size: -
CDR3 DNA: TGCGCCAGCAGCTTGTCCGTAGCGGGAGAGGGCAACACCGGGGAGCTGTTTTTT; CDR3 protein: CASSLSVAGEGNTGELFF; D gene: TRBD2; V gene: TRBV5-1; J gene: TRBJ2-2; clone size: -
CDR3 DNA: TGTGCCCTAGGACTAGCGGGAGGGGCGGGCACAGATACGCAGTATTTT; CDR3 protein: CALGLAGGAGTDTQYF; D gene: TRBD2; V gene: TRBV30; J gene: TRBJ2-3; clone size: once
CDR3 DNA: TGTGCCAGCAGGGAGAGGGGCCAGGGGGTCTACGAGCAGTACTTC; CDR3 protein: CASRERGQGVYEQYF; D gene: TRBD1; V gene: TRBV7-8; J gene: TRBJ2-7; clone size: -